These T cell receptor beta chains were read from a single sample in a study of response to subunit inactivated influenza vaccine. From the RT-PCR reads, TCRdb called clonotypes with MiXCR, one entry per CDR3 protein. The table lists roughly 190,000 distinct CDR3 sequences, about 12% of them singletons. This sample was shared with a second study, whose subject was T cells expressing NK-cell markers.

The sequencing here drew on CD8+ T cells sorted from PBMCs, taken 11 to 12 days after vaccination. All receptors derive from a man between 50 and 59 years old who received an inactivated influenza vaccine. Each CDR3 is given with its conserved first and last residue. The D gene is left open where the match is weak. The size of a clone is reported for some rows only, either as once, few or many, or as a class for expanded clones.

j_gene	abundance	d_gene	v_gene	CDR3aa	CDR3nt
TRBJ2-7	many	-	TRBV5-6	CASSLWDNTYEQYF	TGTGCCAGCAGCCTCTGGGACAACACCTACGAGCAGTACTTC
TRBJ2-7	many	-	TRBV7-6	CASSTVDGGEQYF	TGTGCCAGCAGTACCGTCGACGGGGGCGAGCAGTACTTC
TRBJ2-3	few	TRBD1	TRBV28	CASSQGDTSTDTQYF	TGTGCCAGCAGCCAGGGGGACACTAGCACAGATACGCAGTATTTT
TRBJ1-6	few	TRBD1	TRBV27	CASSLSGQGNSPLHF	TGTGCCAGCAGTTTATCGGGACAGGGTAATTCACCCCTCCACTTT
TRBJ2-7	few	-	TRBV14	CASGRGNEQYF	TGTGCCAGCGGTCGAGGGAATGAGCAGTACTTC
TRBJ2-7	many	-	TRBV6-2/TRBV6-3	CASSYQRTYEQYF	TGTGCCAGCAGTTACCAACGAACCTACGAGCAGTACTTC
TRBJ2-2	few	-	TRBV29-1	CSVEDRGRAEPGELFF	TGCAGCGTTGAAGATCGGGGTAGGGCGGAACCCGGGGAGCTGTTTTTT
TRBJ1-1	few	TRBD1	TRBV20-1	CSARPYSQGGTEAFF	TGCAGTGCTAGGCCATACTCACAGGGGGGTACTGAAGCTTTCTTT
TRBJ2-7	-	TRBD2	TRBV25-1	CASSAGWTGRIYEQYF	TGTGCCAGCAGTGCCGGCTGGACCGGGAGGATCTACGAGCAGTACTTC
TRBJ2-7	-	TRBD1	TRBV5-1	CASSFTAGGVDEQYF	TGCGCCAGCAGCTTTACGGCAGGGGGTGTGGACGAGCAGTACTTC
TRBJ2-1	-	TRBD2	TRBV4-3	CASSQGTSGGATNEQFF	TGCGCCAGCAGCCAAGGGACTAGCGGGGGGGCCACAAATGAGCAGTTCTTC
TRBJ1-1	few	-	TRBV3-1	CASSQGGSGNTEAFF	TGTGCCAGCAGCCAAGGGGGGTCGGGGAACACTGAAGCTTTCTTT
TRBJ2-1	few	-	TRBV6-2/TRBV6-3	CASSYSGMNEQFF	TGTGCCAGCAGTTACAGTGGCATGAATGAGCAGTTCTTC
TRBJ2-2	few	TRBD1	TRBV4-3	CASSQGTGVRGELFF	TGCGCCAGCAGCCAAGGGACAGGGGTTCGGGGGGAGCTGTTTTTT
TRBJ2-1	many	TRBD2	TRBV7-2	CASSLGTSGHEQFF	TGTGCCAGCAGCTTGGGGACTAGCGGGCATGAGCAGTTCTTC
TRBJ2-7	-	TRBD1	TRBV20-1	CSARPLGQEYEQYF	TGCAGTGCTAGACCCCTGGGACAGGAGTACGAGCAGTACTTC
TRBJ2-2	-	TRBD1	TRBV12-5	CASGLFTGGYGGELFF	TGTGCTAGTGGTTTGTTTACAGGGGGCTATGGCGGGGAGCTGTTTTTT
TRBJ2-7	few	-	TRBV4-2	CASSQVDSYEQYF	TGTGCCAGCAGCCAAGTAGACAGCTACGAGCAGTACTTC
TRBJ2-3	-	-	TRBV3-1	CASSPKKTGIGNADTQYF	TGTGCCAGCAGCCCAAAGAAGACAGGCATAGGGAACGCAGATACGCAGTATTTT
TRBJ1-1	few	-	TRBV5-1	CASSLASTNTEAFF	TGCGCCAGCAGCTTGGCCAGTACGAACACTGAAGCTTTCTTT
TRBJ2-7	few	TRBD1	TRBV2	CASFRTGSHEQYF	TGTGCCAGCTTTAGGACAGGGTCCCACGAGCAGTACTTC
TRBJ2-7	few	-	TRBV29-1	CSAHTLLRGLFSYEQYF	TGCAGCGCCCACACACTCCTACGGGGGCTTTTTTCCTACGAGCAGTACTTC
TRBJ2-1	-	-	TRBV27	CASSFDFSYNEQFF	TGTGCCAGCAGTTTTGACTTCTCCTACAATGAGCAGTTCTTC
TRBJ1-5	few	TRBD1	TRBV6-2/TRBV6-3	CASGGWTGGAYGSNQPQHF	TGTGCCAGCGGGGGATGGACAGGGGGCGCTTACGGTAGCAATCAGCCCCAGCATTTT
TRBJ1-5	few	-	TRBV5-6	CASSQKVQALEPQHF	TGTGCCAGCAGCCAAAAGGTACAGGCCCTTGAGCCCCAGCATTTT
TRBJ1-2	-	-	TRBV4-3	CASSQGTDTNYGYTF	TGCGCCAGCAGCCAAGGGACAGATACTAACTATGGCTACACCTTC
TRBJ1-1	-	-	TRBV6-5	CASSYLGGNTEAFF	TGTGCCAGCAGTTACTTGGGCGGAAACACTGAAGCTTTCTTT
TRBJ2-5	few	TRBD2	TRBV2	CASSGPTSGSTETQYF	TGTGCCAGCAGTGGACCGACTAGCGGGAGTACGGAGACCCAGTACTTC
TRBJ2-5	-	-	TRBV7-9	CASSRSRDGDRQTQYF	TGTGCCAGCAGCCGGAGCCGGGACGGAGATCGACAGACCCAGTACTTC
TRBJ2-1	-	-	TRBV5-1	CASSPEAGVDEQFF	TGCGCCAGCAGCCCCGAGGCAGGGGTCGATGAGCAGTTCTTC
TRBJ2-2	few	-	TRBV9	CASSVGGAAYTGELFF	TGTGCCAGCAGCGTAGGAGGAGCGGCATACACCGGGGAGCTGTTTTTT
TRBJ2-1	-	-	TRBV4-1	CASCQELAVNEQFF	TGCGCCAGCTGCCAAGAACTAGCCGTCAATGAGCAGTTCTTC
TRBJ2-2	many	-	TRBV29-1	CSVDPGGRTGELFF	TGCAGCGTTGATCCCGGGGGCAGGACCGGGGAGCTGTTTTTT
TRBJ2-7	few	-	TRBV6-1	CASSEALGWSGTYEQYF	TGTGCCAGCAGTGAAGCGTTAGGGTGGTCCGGCACCTACGAGCAGTACTTC
TRBJ1-1	few	TRBD1	TRBV7-2	CASSFRTGGLGTEAFF	TGTGCCAGCAGCTTTCGGACAGGGGGTCTTGGCACTGAAGCTTTCTTT
TRBJ2-5	many	-	TRBV6-5	CASSYGGANQETQYF	TGTGCCAGCAGTTATGGCGGGGCGAACCAAGAGACCCAGTACTTC
TRBJ2-6	many	-	TRBV27	CASTLLDHFFSGANVLTF	TGTGCCAGCACCCTCTTGGACCATTTTTTCTCTGGGGCCAACGTCCTGACTTTC
TRBJ2-3	few	-	TRBV6-2/TRBV6-3	CASSYLLRTDTQYF	TGTGCCAGCAGCTACTTGTTGAGGACAGATACGCAGTATTTT
TRBJ2-3	few	TRBD1	TRBV9	CASSVGTGVTDTQYF	TGTGCCAGCAGCGTTGGGACAGGGGTAACAGATACGCAGTATTTT
TRBJ2-1	many	-	TRBV7-2	CASSATSSYYNEQFF	TGTGCCAGCAGCGCAACTAGCTCCTACTACAATGAGCAGTTCTTC
TRBJ2-2	-	-	TRBV7-8	CASTLQDTGELFF	TGTGCCAGCACCCTCCAGGACACCGGGGAGCTGTTTTTT
TRBJ2-7	many	-	TRBV4-3	CASSQEDQGLYEQYF	TGCGCCAGCAGCCAAGAAGATCAGGGACTCTACGAGCAGTACTTC
TRBJ2-1	few	-	TRBV11-2	CASSLDLGGVNEQFF	TGTGCCAGCAGCTTAGATCTCGGAGGGGTCAATGAGCAGTTCTTC
TRBJ1-1	-	-	TRBV6-2/TRBV6-3	CASSPMGDEAFF	TGTGCCAGCAGCCCGATGGGGGATGAAGCTTTCTTT
TRBJ2-7	-	-	TRBV7-6	CASSLEQAGSSYEQYF	TGTGCCAGCAGCTTAGAACAGGCGGGGAGCTCCTACGAGCAGTACTTC
TRBJ1-4	few	-	TRBV7-9	CASSLARGYNEKLFF	TGTGCCAGCAGCTTAGCGCGAGGGTATAATGAAAAACTGTTTTTT
TRBJ2-3	few	TRBD2	TRBV28	CASSLGLAGGPLSTDTQYF	TGTGCCAGCAGTTTAGGGCTAGCGGGAGGACCTTTAAGCACAGATACGCAGTATTTT
TRBJ1-5	many	-	TRBV12-3/TRBV12-4	CASSQGYSNQPQHF	TGTGCCAGCAGCCAGGGTTATAGCAATCAGCCCCAGCATTTT
TRBJ1-1	-	-	TRBV5-1	CASSFGEGNTEAFF	TGCGCCAGCAGCTTTGGAGAGGGGAACACTGAAGCTTTCTTT
TRBJ2-3	-	TRBD1	TRBV6-5	CASSYGPYGTGKTDTQYF	TGTGCCAGCAGTTACGGGCCGTACGGGACAGGAAAGACAGATACGCAGTATTTT
TRBJ1-5	few	-	TRBV18	CASSPGRSSNQPQHF	TGTGCCAGCTCACCCGGGAGGTCTAGCAATCAGCCCCAGCATTTT